Below are 9 T cell receptor beta chains sequenced from a single sample in a study of post-analysis software for immune sequencing data. Study-wide results and limits: TRBV5-6, TRBV5-1 and TRBV20-1 were among roughly five TRBV segments more frequent in patients than controls.

Every TCR beta cDNA library bore unique molecular identifiers. In TCRdb, the PCR reads were re-called with MiXCR into one record per CDR3 protein. Of about 770,000 distinct CDR3 sequences in the sample, around 45% were seen once. The antigens of these receptors remain unknown. Sequencing was performed on blood. The receptors originated from a girl aged 10 to 17 with multiple sclerosis.

This clonotype was recorded a few times. This rearrangement joins TRBV6-1 to TRBJ1-5; possibly TRBD1 for D (5 bases). Trimming took off 3 bases at V and 12 bases at J, with 12 bases between the two ends. Germline lookup yields CDR1 MNHNS and CDR2 SASEGT. This CDR3 has 12 amino acids. In DNA, the CDR3 is TGTGCCAGCAGTGATTCTCGGGGGTTCCAGCATTTT. The encoded protein is CASSDSRGFQHF.

This chain connects TRBV9 to TRBJ2-4, with 9 bases that match TRBD1. CDR1 and CDR2 from the germline V gene are SGDLS and YYNGEE. After removal of 0 bases from V and 9 bases from J, the junction contained 7 bases not matched to a gene. The CDR3 spans 15 residues. The CDR3 bases are TGTGCCAGCAGCGTAGTAGGGACAGGGAACAGCATTCAGTACTTC. Its translation: CASSVVGTGNSIQYF.

The rearrangement uses TRBV20-1 and TRBJ2-5, with 10 bases matching TRBD2. V shed 2 bases and J 1 base; nucleotides not matched to a gene: 7. The CDR3 sequence is 16 residues long. Germline V CDR1 and CDR2: DFQATT, SNEGSKA (reference sequence). The CDR3 sequence: CSARLAGARIQETQYF. CDR3 sequence (DNA): TGCAGTGCTAGACTAGCGGGAGCCCGGATCCAAGAGACCCAGTACTTC.

This chain joins TRBV20-1 and TRBJ1-4; tentative D call: TRBD1 (5 bases). CDR3 length equals 15 residues. The germline CDR1 and CDR2 sequences are DFQATT and SNEGSKA (reference sequence). Trimming shortened V by 0 bases and J by 6 bases, and 14 bases separated the two germline ends. This chain's CDR3 is CSARDRGRLDEKLFF. CDR3 in DNA: TGCAGTGCTAGAGATAGGGGACGTCTGGATGAAAAACTGTTTTTT.

This chain uses TRBV7-9 with TRBJ1-4, with no clear D. The CDR3 totals 16 residues. The germline V and J ends were trimmed by 5 bases and 1 base, with 14 bases remaining between them. Per germline, CDR1 SEHNR and CDR2 FQNEAQ (reference sequence). The CDR3 loop reads CASSNSGLGTNEKLFF. The CDR3 DNA sequence: TGTGCCAGCAGCAATTCCGGGCTGGGAACTAATGAAAAACTGTTTTTT.

This clonotype was seen only a few times. The V gene is TRBV25-1, the J gene TRBJ2-7; D is undetermined. In germline, CDR1 is MGHDK, CDR2 SYGVNS. Trimming took off 3 bases at V and 2 bases at J, with 11 bases between the two ends. This CDR3 is built from 14 residues. CDR3 nucleotide sequence: TGTGCCAGCAGTGAGACCTTTAAGCCCTACGAGCAGTACTTC. Protein: CASSETFKPYEQYF.

V and J are TRBV10-3 and TRBJ2-5, with D perhaps given as TRBD1 or TRBD2 (5 bases each). V was pared by 6 bases and J by 5 bases, with 13 bases between. The CDR3 covers 13 residues. Germline lookup yields CDR1 ENHRY and CDR2 SYGVKD. In nucleotides, the CDR3 is TGTGCCATCAGGGGGGACCCCGCGGAGACCCAGTACTTC. As protein: CAIRGDPAETQYF.

The V and J genes are TRBV13 and TRBJ2-7; no clear D. The CDR3 runs to 14 residues. CDR1 and CDR2 from the germline V gene are PRHDT and FYEKMQ (reference sequence). Trimming took 5 bases from V and 1 from J, leaving 12 bases between them. The CDR3 loop is CASSPTHSSYEQYF. CDR3 bases: TGTGCCAGCAGCCCAACTCATTCATCCTACGAGCAGTACTTC. The variable domain in full, with the rest retrieved from reference TRBV13 and TRBJ2-7, is AAGVIQSPRHLIKEKRETATLKCYPIPRHDTVYWYQQGPGQDPQFLISFYEKMQSDKGSIPDRFSAQQFSDYHSELNMSSLELGDSALYFCASSPTHSSYEQYFGPGTRLTVT.

This clonotype showed up just a few times. The V gene is TRBV29-1, the J gene TRBJ1-1; possibly TRBD1 for D (6 bases). This CDR3 is built from 12 residues. V lost 5 bases and J lost 3, with 10 bases in between. Germline values: CDR1 SQVTM, CDR2 ANQGSEA. The CDR3 nucleotides read TGCAGCGTTTCGGACAGTTACACTGAAGCTTTCTTT. Translating gives CSVSDSYTEAFF.